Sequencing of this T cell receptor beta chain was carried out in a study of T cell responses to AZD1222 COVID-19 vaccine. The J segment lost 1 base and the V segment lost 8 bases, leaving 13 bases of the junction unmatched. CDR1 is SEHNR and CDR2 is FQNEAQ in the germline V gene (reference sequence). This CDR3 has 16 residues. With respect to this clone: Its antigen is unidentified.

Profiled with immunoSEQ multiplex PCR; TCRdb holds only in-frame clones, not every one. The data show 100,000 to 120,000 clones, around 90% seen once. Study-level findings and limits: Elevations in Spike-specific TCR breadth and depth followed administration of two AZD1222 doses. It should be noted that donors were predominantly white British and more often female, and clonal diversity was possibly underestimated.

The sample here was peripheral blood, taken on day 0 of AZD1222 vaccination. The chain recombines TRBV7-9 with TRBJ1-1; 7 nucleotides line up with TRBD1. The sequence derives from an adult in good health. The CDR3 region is CASPPPGQPANTEAFF. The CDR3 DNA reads TGTGCCAGCCCCCCCCCGGGACAGCCGGCGAACACTGAAGCTTTCTTT.